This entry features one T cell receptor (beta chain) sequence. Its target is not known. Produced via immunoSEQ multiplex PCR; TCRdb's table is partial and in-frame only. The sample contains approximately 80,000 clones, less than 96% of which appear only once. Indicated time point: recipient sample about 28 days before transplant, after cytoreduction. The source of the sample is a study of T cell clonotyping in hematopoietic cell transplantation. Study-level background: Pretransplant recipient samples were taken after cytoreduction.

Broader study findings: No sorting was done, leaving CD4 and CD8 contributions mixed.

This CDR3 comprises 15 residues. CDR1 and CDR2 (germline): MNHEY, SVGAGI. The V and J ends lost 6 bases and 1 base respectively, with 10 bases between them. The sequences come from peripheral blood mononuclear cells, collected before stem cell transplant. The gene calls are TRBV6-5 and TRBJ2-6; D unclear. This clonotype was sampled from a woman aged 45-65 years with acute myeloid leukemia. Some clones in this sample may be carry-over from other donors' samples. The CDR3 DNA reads TGTGCCAGCAGGGTAGGCGCTTCTGGGGCCAACGTCCTGACTTTC. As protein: CASRVGASGANVLTF.